This TCR beta chain was captured by sequencing in a study of preoperative IRX-2 immunotherapy in early breast cancer. This CDR3 comprises 14 residues. V shed 3 bases and J shed 7 bases, with 13 bases lying between them. Germline V gene lookup returns CDR1 WSHSY and CDR2 SAAADI. Assay: immunoSEQ multiplex PCR; the TCRdb copy retains only in-frame clones and omits some. This repertoire shows approximately 26,000 clones, 75% found once; its top ten account for under 8%. Treatment in this sample: preoperative locoregional IRX-2 cytokine immunotherapy. This phase Ib study tested locoregional IRX-2 cytokine immunotherapy given before surgery.

The chain is built from TRBV10-2 and TRBJ2-1; possible D gene TRBD1, 5 bases. The source material was lymph node tissue, sampled after IRX-2 immunotherapy. The sequence was collected from a human donor with breast cancer. Written as DNA, the CDR3 is TGCGCCAGCAGTGATAATCCAGGGTTGAATGAGCAGTTCTTC. This gives the protein CASSDNPGLNEQFF.